This TCR beta chain was sequenced in a study of T cell responses to AZD1222 COVID-19 vaccine. Study as a whole: Some second doses came at about 4 weeks and others at about 12 weeks; these were pooled.

Trimming shortened V by 3 bases and J by 5 bases, and 10 bases separated the two germline ends. From germline, CDR1 is LNHDA and CDR2 SQIVND (reference sequence). This CDR3 region has 13 residues. Repertoires were generated with immunoSEQ multiplex PCR, while TCRdb's copy carries only in-frame clones and drops some. The table records over 130,000 clones, 85% to 90% of them present only once. General observations from the study: Spike-specific TCR breadth and depth both grew after two AZD1222 doses. Nearly half of spike-specific TCRs reportedly target variant regions that are unmutated in the B.1.351 and B.1.1.7 variants. Sampling captured repertoires only after the peak T cell response.

Regarding this clone: Its antigen remains unknown.

This sample comprised peripheral blood, obtained on day 0 of AZD1222 vaccination. This TCR was recovered from an adult in good health. The V call is TRBV19, the J call TRBJ2-5; D is ambiguous. CDR3: CASSISGVETQYF. The DNA of the CDR3 is TGTGCCAGTAGTATCTCAGGTGTCGAGACCCAGTACTTC.